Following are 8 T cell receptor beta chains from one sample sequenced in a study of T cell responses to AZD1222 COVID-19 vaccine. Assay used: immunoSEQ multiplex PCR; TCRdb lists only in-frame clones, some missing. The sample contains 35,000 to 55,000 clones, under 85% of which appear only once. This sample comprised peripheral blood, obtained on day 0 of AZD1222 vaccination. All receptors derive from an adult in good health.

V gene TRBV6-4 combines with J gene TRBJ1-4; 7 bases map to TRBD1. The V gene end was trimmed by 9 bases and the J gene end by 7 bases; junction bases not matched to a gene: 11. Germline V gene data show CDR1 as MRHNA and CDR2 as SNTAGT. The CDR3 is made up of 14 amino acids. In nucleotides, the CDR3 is TGTGCCAGAGGGAACAGGGGCTGGGGTGAAAAACTGTTTTTT. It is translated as CARGNRGWGEKLFF.

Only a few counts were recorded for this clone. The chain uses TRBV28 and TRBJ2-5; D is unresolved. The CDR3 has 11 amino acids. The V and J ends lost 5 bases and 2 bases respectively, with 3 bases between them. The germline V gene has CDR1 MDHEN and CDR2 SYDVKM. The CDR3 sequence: CASSNQETQYF. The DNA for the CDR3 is TGTGCCAGCAGTAATCAAGAGACCCAGTACTTC.

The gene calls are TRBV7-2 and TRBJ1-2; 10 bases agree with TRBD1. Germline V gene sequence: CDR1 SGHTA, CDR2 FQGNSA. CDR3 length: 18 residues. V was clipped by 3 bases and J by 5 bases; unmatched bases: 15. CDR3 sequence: CASSFWETGGIFRYGYTF. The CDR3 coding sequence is TGTGCCAGCAGCTTTTGGGAGACAGGGGGCATCTTTAGATATGGCTACACCTTC.

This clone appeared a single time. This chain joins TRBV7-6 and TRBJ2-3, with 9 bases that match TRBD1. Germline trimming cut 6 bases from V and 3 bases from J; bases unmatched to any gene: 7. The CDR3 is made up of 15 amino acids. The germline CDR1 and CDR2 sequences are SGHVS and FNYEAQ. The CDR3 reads CASSNGQGTTDTQYF. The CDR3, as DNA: TGTGCCAGCAGTAACGGACAGGGGACGACAGATACGCAGTATTTT.

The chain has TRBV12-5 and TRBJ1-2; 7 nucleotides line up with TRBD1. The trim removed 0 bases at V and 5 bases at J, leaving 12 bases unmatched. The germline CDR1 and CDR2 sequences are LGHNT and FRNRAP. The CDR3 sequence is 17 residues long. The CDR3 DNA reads TGTGCTAGTGGTTTGGTAGTCCGGGACAGTCAGGAGTATGGCTACACCTTC. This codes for CASGLVVRDSQEYGYTF.

The CDR3 protein is CASSPSPLQYNEQFF. CDR3 bases: TGTGCCAGCTCACCTAGTCCTCTGCAGTACAATGAGCAGTTCTTC. V usage is TRBV18 and J usage is TRBJ2-1; no clear D gene. V was shortened by 3 bases and J by 4 bases, with 13 bases between the two germline ends. Germline loops: CDR1 KGHSH, CDR2 LQKENI. This CDR3 has 15 amino acids.

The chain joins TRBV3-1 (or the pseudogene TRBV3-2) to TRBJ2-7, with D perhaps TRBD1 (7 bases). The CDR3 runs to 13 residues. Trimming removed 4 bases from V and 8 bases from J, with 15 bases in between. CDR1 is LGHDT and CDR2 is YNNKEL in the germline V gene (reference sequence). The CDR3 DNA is TGTGCCAGCAGCCGGGCGGGACAGCCGCAGCAGTACTTC. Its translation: CASSRAGQPQQYF.

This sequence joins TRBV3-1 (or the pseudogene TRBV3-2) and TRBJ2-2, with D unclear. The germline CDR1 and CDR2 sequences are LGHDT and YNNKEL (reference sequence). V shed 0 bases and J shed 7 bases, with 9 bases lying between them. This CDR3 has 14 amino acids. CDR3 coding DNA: TGTGCCAGCAGCCAAGAATCGCTAGTCGGGGAGCTGTTTTTT. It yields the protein CASSQESLVGELFF.